This T cell receptor (beta chain) was recorded in a study of T cell repertoires in cytomegalovirus infection (dated by TCRdb to about 2019). A note on the overall study: The HLA type of each donor mattered for the analysis, because public TCR beta signatures pointed to carriage of CMV infection along with the matching HLA type.

In regard to this clonotype: The target of this receptor is not known. Base qualities are not provided; no much larger clone lies one nucleotide away.

This sample was sequenced with an Illumina HiSeq 1500. TCRdb reanalyzed the raw reads on its own, using fastp at Q25 for trimming and MiXCR for clone calling, and kept in-frame beta chains. Duplicate CDR3 protein sequences are folded into a single record with the most common DNA and genes. The sample records around 630,000 distinct CDR3 sequences, less than 25% of which are singletons. 6.5% to 10% of the sample rests with the top ten. Looking up the germline V gene (reference sequence) yields CDR1 SEHNR and CDR2 FQNEAQ. V is shortened by 7 bases, J by 2 bases, and the region joining them spans 15 bases. The CDR3 spans 14 residues, from the cysteine through the phenylalanine. Of all the DNA, just the CDR3 is kept, 42 bases in frame from base 1. Study-wide conclusions, independent of this receptor: In the ex vivo response, HLA-C-restricted CMV-specific TCR beta clonotypes were dominant, and in two of eight donors the single most frequent clonotype came from this HLA-C-restricted group. Carriers of CMV infection plus the relevant HLA type were discriminated by the cumulative frequency of public TCR beta family members in the study cohort and in an independent roughly 350-donor cohort.

This clonotype was sampled from a human donor in good health (CMV status not recorded). Some clones in this sample may be carry-over from other donors' samples. The specimen sequenced was CD8+ T cells from PBMCs. The chain couples TRBV7-9 to TRBJ2-7, with a tentative D gene TRBD2 over 5 matching bases. The CDR3 sequence is CASTSGEIPYEQYF. The DNA is as follows: TGTGCCAGCACCTCCGGGGAAATCCCCTACGAGCAGTACTTC.